This T cell receptor (beta chain) derives from a study of T cell responses to AZD1222 COVID-19 vaccine. General study findings and limits: CD4 TCRs linked to vaccination spanned spike, dominating at 160-218 and 743-854. Seropositivity was recorded at baseline in only a handful of AZD1222 recipients. It should be noted that donors were predominantly white British and more often female, and clonal diversity was possibly underestimated.

Clones were sequenced by immunoSEQ multiplex PCR, and TCRdb holds only the in-frame ones, with some missing. The sample holds some 86,000 clones, roughly 80% seen once. Trimming stripped 0 bases from V and 8 bases from J, with 12 bases between. The germline gives CDR1 SGHRS, CDR2 YFSETQ. The CDR3 totals 15 residues. Comments on this clone: Its specificity is not known.

This sample comprised peripheral blood, obtained on day 0 of AZD1222 vaccination. The chain joins TRBV5-1 to TRBJ1-6; tentatively, D is TRBD1 (6 bases). The source is an adult in good health. CDR3 coding DNA: TGCGCCAGCAGCTTGGCTCAGGGGAGGTATTCACCCCTCCACTTT. It encodes CASSLAQGRYSPLHF.